Here is one TCR beta chain with its context. Its antigen remains unknown. This record belongs to a study of T cell repertoires in cytomegalovirus infection. The CDR3 length is 15 residues. V was clipped by 4 bases and J by 0 bases, with 11 bases between them. Germline V CDR1 and CDR2: SGHKS, YYEKEE (reference sequence). In TCRdb, the reads were re-called with MiXCR into one record per CDR3 protein. This table holds about a million distinct CDR3 sequences, around 30% found once. The sample consisted of cultured CD8+ T cells from PBMCs, taken from culture after CMV antigen stimulation. This receptor was obtained from a human donor in good health (CMV status not recorded). Some clones in this sample may be carry-over from other donors' samples. The J gene is TRBJ2-1, the V gene TRBV5-5; unclear D gene. The CDR3 DNA reads TGTGCCAGCAGCGCTACAAGACTCTCCTACAATGAGCAGTTCTTC. Protein sequence: CASSATRLSYNEQFF.